The clone carrying this T cell receptor (beta chain) has a handful of counts. Its antigen is not known. This entry comes from a study of beta chain features in type 1 diabetes. The investigators reverse transcribed all of the isolated RNA, so they sequenced expressed TCRB transcripts. Sequenced by immunoSEQ multiplex PCR; TCRdb stores in-frame clones only, minus some. Of 130,000 to 150,000 clones in the sample, around 9.3% were seen once. Study-wide results and caveats: Reduced insertions and increased deletions marked VDJ junctions in type 1 diabetes patients.

V lost 5 bases and J lost 4, with 12 bases in between. From germline, CDR1 is SEHNR and CDR2 FQNEAQ (reference sequence). CDR3 length: 14 residues. This TCR was sampled from a man aged 18-30 years in good health. V is TRBV7-9 and J is TRBJ1-3; D remains unclear. The sequencing sample was made of naive CD4+ T cells from blood. CDR3 nucleotide sequence: TGTGCCAGCAGCAAAGGGCGCGGGGGAAACACCATATATTTT. As protein: CASSKGRGGNTIYF.